This T cell receptor (beta chain) is drawn from a study of blood T cell repertoires in COVID-19. Study summary: Researchers got acute and convalescent COVID-19 samples from the United States, Italy and Spain.

This clone came up a few times. Participants came from about two dozen US areas, aged about 18 to 89 years. Researchers sorted participants into cohorts using their self-reported clinical history. In the original processing: Reference gene primer amplification gave nucleated cell count estimates. The table came from immunoSEQ multiplex PCR; TCRdb's copy has only in-frame clones and leaves some out. That table supplies the V and J calls and clone size; D and trimming were determined from the DNA. The sample has more than 250,000 clones; around 84% are singletons. Trimming at V came to 6 bases and at J to 6 bases, leaving 11 bases not matched to a gene. Germline values: CDR1 MNHEY, CDR2 SMNVEV (reference sequence). The CDR3 is made up of 14 amino acids.

The sample was PBMCs or T cells enriched from blood (not recorded which). The chain carries TRBV27 and TRBJ2-7; TRBD1 agrees at 7 bases. This TCR was sampled from a man aged 35-49 years who had been exposed to COVID-19. The CDR3 spells CASRQGFSLGEQYF. The CDR3 region has the DNA TGTGCCAGCAGACAGGGGTTCTCCTTGGGCGAGCAGTACTTC.